The following is a T cell receptor (beta chain) sequence with its context. The data are from a study of blood T cell repertoires in COVID-19. Study summary: Some COVID-19 samples were acute and others convalescent; all came from the United States, Italy and Spain. The analysed material was cDNA or gDNA that came from T cells, B-cell-depleted T cells, or PBMCs.

How the authors handled the data: Nucleated cell number was recorded as an estimate derived from reference gene primer amplification. TCRdb's table, derived via immunoSEQ multiplex PCR, lists solely in-frame clones and lacks some. That table supplies the V and J calls and clone size; D and trimming were determined from the DNA. The top ten hold around 12% of the sample, which has approximately 180,000 clones, around nine tenths seen once. The CDR3 totals 16 residues. Germline CDR1 is LGHDT and CDR2 is YNNKEL (reference sequence). Deletions cut 0 bases from V and 3 bases from J, with 15 bases between.

The sequence came from a woman between 70 and 85 years old with COVID-19, enrolled during active disease. The rearrangement uses TRBV3-1 (or the pseudogene TRBV3-2) and TRBJ2-7; D remains unclear. Sequenced material: peripheral blood. CDR3 DNA: TGTGCCAGCAGCCAAGAATTCCGACATAACCACTACGAGCAGTACTTC. Residues: CASSQEFRHNHYEQYF.